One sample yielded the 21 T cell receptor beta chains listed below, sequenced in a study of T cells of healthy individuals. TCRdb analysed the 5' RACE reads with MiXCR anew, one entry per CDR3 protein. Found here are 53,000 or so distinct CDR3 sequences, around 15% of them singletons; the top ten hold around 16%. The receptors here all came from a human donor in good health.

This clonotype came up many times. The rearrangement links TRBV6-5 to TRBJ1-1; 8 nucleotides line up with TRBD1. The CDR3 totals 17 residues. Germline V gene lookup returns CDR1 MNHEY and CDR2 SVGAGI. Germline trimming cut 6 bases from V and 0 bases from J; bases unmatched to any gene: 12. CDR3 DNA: TGTGCCAGCAGCCCAATCGACGGGACAGGCCTGAACACTGAAGCTTTCTTT. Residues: CASSPIDGTGLNTEAFF.

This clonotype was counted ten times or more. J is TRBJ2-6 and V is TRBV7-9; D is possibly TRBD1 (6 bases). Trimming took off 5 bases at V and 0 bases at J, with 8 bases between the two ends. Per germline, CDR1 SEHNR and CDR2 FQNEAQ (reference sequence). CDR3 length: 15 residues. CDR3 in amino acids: CASSGQLSGANVLTF. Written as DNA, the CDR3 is TGTGCCAGCAGCGGACAGCTCTCTGGGGCCAACGTCCTGACTTTC.

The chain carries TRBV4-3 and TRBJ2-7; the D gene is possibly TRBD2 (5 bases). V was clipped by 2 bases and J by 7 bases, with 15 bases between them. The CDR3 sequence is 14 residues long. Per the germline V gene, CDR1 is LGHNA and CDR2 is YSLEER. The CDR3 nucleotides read TGCGCCAGCAGCCAAACGCATTCGGCGGGTGAGCAGTACTTC. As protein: CASSQTHSAGEQYF.

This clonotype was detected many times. CDR3 protein: CASRHTSGDTGDTQYF. The CDR3 nucleotides are TGTGCCAGCAGGCATACTAGCGGGGACACCGGAGATACGCAGTATTTT. The chain combines TRBV7-9 with TRBJ2-3; 10 bases align to TRBD2. The CDR3 length is 16 residues. The germline CDR1 and CDR2 sequences are SEHNR and FQNEAQ (reference sequence). J gave up 5 bases and V 6 bases, and 11 bases lay outside the gene matches.

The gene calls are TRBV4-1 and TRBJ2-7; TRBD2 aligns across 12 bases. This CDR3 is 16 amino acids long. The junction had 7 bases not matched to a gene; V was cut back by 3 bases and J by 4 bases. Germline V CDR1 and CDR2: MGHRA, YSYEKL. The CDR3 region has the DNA TGCGCCAGCAGCCATCGGACTAGCGGGGAGATATACGAGCAGTACTTC. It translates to CASSHRTSGEIYEQYF.

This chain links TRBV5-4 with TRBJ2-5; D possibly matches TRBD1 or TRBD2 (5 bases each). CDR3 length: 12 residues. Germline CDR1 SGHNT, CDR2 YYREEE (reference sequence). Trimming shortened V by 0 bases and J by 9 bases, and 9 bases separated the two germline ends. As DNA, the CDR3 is TGTGCCAGCAGCTTGGCCATGGGGGCCCAGTACTTC. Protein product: CASSLAMGAQYF.

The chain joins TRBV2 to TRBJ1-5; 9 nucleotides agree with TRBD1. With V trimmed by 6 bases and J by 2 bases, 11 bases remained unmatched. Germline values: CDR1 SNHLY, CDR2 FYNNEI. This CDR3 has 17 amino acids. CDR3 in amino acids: CASRDEWTGVGNQPQHF. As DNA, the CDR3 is TGTGCCAGCAGAGACGAATGGACAGGGGTGGGCAATCAGCCCCAGCATTTT.

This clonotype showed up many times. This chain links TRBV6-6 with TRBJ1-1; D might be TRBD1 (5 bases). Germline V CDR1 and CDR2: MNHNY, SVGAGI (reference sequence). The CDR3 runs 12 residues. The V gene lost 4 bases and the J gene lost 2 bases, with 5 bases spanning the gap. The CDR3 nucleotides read TGTGCCAGCAGTTGGGGCAACACTGAAGCTTTCTTT. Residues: CASSWGNTEAFF.

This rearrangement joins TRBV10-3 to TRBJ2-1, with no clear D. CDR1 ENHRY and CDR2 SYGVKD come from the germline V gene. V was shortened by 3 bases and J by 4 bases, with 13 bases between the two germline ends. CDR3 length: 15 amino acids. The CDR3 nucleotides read TGTGCCATCAGTGACACAATCTTAACTTACAATGAGCAGTTCTTC. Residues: CAISDTILTYNEQFF.

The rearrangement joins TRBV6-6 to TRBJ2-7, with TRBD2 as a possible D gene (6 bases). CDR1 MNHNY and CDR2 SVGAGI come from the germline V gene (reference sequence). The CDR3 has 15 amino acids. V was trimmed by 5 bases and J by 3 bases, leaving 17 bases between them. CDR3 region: CASSEAWRGLYEQYF. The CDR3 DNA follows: TGTGCCAGCAGTGAAGCTTGGCGGGGTCTCTACGAGCAGTACTTC.

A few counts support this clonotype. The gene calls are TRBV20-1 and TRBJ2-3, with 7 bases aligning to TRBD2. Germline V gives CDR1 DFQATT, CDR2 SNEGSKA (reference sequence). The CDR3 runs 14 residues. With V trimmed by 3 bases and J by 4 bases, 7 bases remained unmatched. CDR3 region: CSARREMGADTQYF. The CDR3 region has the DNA TGCAGTGCTAGGCGGGAGATGGGGGCAGATACGCAGTATTTT.

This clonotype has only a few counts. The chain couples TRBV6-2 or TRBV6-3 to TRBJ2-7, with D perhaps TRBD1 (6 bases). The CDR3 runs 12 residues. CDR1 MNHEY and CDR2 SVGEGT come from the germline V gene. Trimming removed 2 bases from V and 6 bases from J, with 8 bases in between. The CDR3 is CASSYVGGEQYF. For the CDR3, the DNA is TGTGCCAGCAGTTACGTAGGGGGCGAGCAGTACTTC.

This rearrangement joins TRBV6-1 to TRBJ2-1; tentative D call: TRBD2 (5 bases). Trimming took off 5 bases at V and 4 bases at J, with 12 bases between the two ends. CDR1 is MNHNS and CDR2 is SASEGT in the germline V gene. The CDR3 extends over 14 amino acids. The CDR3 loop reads CASSISGRYNEQFF. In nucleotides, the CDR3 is TGTGCCAGCAGTATCAGCGGACGATACAATGAGCAGTTCTTC.

The CDR3 sequence is CASSLERGGLAGGRNEQFF. CDR3 coding DNA: TGTGCCAGCAGCTTAGAACGAGGGGGCTTAGCGGGAGGGAGGAATGAGCAGTTCTTC. This sequence joins TRBV7-2 and TRBJ2-1, with 11 nucleotides matching TRBD2. The CDR3 has 19 amino acids. CDR1 and CDR2 from the germline V gene are SGHTA and FQGNSA. Trimming cost V 1 base and J 7 bases; bases outside gene matches: 15.

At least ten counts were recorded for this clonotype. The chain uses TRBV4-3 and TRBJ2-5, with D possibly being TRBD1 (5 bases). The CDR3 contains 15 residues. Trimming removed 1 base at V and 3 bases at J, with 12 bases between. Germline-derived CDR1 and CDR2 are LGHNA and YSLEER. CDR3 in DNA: TGCGCCAGCAGCCAAGGTAGTCAGGGTGAAGAGACCCAGTACTTC. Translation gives CASSQGSQGEETQYF.

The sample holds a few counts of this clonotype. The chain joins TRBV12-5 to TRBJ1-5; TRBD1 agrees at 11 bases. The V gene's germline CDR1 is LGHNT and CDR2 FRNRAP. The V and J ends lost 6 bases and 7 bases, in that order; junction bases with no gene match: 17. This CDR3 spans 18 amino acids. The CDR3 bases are TGTGCTAGTGGCTACCCCGGGACAGGGGGTAAGTCAGGCCAGCCCCAGCATTTT. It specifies CASGYPGTGGKSGQPQHF.

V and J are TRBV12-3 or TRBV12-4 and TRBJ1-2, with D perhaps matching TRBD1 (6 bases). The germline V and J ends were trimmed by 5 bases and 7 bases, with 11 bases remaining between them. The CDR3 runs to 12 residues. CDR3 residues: CASSAQGGGYTF. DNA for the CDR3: TGTGCCAGCAGTGCACAGGGAGGTGGCTACACCTTC.

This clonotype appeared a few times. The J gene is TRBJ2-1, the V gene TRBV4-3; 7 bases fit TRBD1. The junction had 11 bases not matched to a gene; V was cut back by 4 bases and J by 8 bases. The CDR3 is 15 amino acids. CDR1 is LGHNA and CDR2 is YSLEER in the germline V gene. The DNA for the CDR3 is TGCGCCAGCAGCCGAGATAGACAGGGCGGCTATGAGCAGTTCTTC. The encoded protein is CASSRDRQGGYEQFF.

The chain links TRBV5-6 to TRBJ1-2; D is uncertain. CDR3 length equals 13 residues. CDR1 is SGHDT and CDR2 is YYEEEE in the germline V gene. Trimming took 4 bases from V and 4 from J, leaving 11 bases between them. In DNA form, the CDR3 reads TGTGCCAGCAGCCGGGATTCGGGCTATGGCTACACCTTC. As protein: CASSRDSGYGYTF.

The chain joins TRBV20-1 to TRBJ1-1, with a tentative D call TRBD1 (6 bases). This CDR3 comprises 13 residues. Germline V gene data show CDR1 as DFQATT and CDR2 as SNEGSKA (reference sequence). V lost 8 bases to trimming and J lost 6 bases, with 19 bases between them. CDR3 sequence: CSSSFEGGAEAFF. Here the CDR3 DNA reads TGCAGTTCCTCCTTCGAAGGGGGGGCTGAAGCTTTCTTT.

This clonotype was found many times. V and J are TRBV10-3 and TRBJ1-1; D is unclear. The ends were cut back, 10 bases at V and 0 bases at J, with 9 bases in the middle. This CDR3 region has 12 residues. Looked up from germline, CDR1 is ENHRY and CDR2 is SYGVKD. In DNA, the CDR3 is TGTGCCACTGGGGATATGAACACTGAAGCTTTCTTT. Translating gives CATGDMNTEAFF.